Here is one T cell receptor beta chain with its context. Study processing details: How many nucleated cells were present was estimated from reference gene primer amplification. Assay used: immunoSEQ multiplex PCR; TCRdb lists only in-frame clones, some missing. The DNA gave D and trimming, while V, J and clone size come from that table. The table has hundreds of thousands of clones, under 90% seen once. The J segment lost 8 bases and the V segment lost 1 base, leaving 16 bases of the junction unmatched. This CDR3 has 18 residues. Germline V gene data show CDR1 as LGHNT and CDR2 as FRNRAP. The sample is drawn from a study of blood T cell repertoires in COVID-19. Across the whole study: Italy, Spain and the United States were the sources of the convalescent and acute COVID-19 samples.

The chain couples TRBV12-5 to TRBJ2-3; TRBD2 matches 9 bases. Sequenced input: peripheral blood. This TCR was recovered from a human donor in a cohort sampled during active COVID-19. Here the CDR3 reads CASGLDSGGPLARGTQYF. In nucleotides, the CDR3 is TGTGCTAGTGGTTTGGATAGCGGGGGCCCCTTGGCGCGTGGTACGCAGTATTTT.